Each of the 17 T cell receptor beta chains below was sequenced from the same sample in a study of T cell repertoires in cytomegalovirus infection (dated by TCRdb to between 2019 and 2020). Sequencing used an Illumina HiSeq 1500. TCRdb took the public reads, trimmed them with fastp at Q25, ran MiXCR for clone calling and kept in-frame beta chains. Each CDR3 protein gets just one entry, which takes the most common genes and DNA from the rows behind it. The sample table lists 740,000 or so distinct CDR3 sequences, roughly a third of them with a count of one. The ten biggest clones cover roughly 2.8% of the sample. The sample taken for sequencing was PBMCs. The receptors originated from a human donor in good health (CMV status not recorded). Some clones in this sample may be carry-over from other donors' samples.

The V and J genes are TRBV29-1 and TRBJ2-1; 13 positions agree with TRBD2. In germline, CDR1 is SQVTM, CDR2 ANQGSEA. V was pared by 7 bases and J by 9 bases, with 9 bases of the junction left unmatched. This CDR3 comprises 14 residues. CDR3 coding DNA: TGCAGCGCTATAGGACTAGCGGGAGCGGGTGAGCAGTTCTTC. It specifies CSAIGLAGAGEQFF.

This chain joins TRBV12-3 or TRBV12-4 and TRBJ1-1; D gene uncertain. The germline V and J ends were trimmed by 1 base and 1 base, with 10 bases remaining between them. The CDR3 consists of 15 residues. The CDR3 reads CASSLVGLRNTEAFF. Here the CDR3 DNA reads TGTGCCAGCAGTTTAGTAGGCCTAAGGAACACTGAAGCTTTCTTT.

This clonotype was seen more than once but under ten times. The chain links TRBV14 to TRBJ2-1, with D possibly matching TRBD2 (5 bases). CDR3 size: 15 residues. Germline V lookup: CDR1 SGHDN, CDR2 FVKESK. The V gene lost 1 base and the J gene lost 6 bases, with 13 bases spanning the gap. The CDR3: CASSQGGGGRNEQFF. In nucleotides, the CDR3 is TGTGCCAGCAGCCAAGGAGGCGGAGGCCGCAATGAGCAGTTCTTC.

This clonotype was observed a handful of times. The chain has TRBV25-1 and TRBJ2-1, with 8 bases identical to TRBD2. CDR1 is MGHDK and CDR2 is SYGVNS in the germline V gene. V lost 6 bases and J lost 0; bases outside the gene matches: 4. This CDR3 region has 15 residues. In nucleotides, the CDR3 is TGTGCCAGCAGGACCAGCGGGAGCTCCTACAATGAGCAGTTCTTC. It encodes CASRTSGSSYNEQFF.

The chain has TRBV6-5 and TRBJ2-6; possibly TRBD2 for D (5 bases). V shed 0 bases and J shed 2 bases, with 14 bases lying between them. Per the germline V gene, CDR1 is MNHEY and CDR2 is SVGAGI. The CDR3 is made up of 18 amino acids. The CDR3 DNA sequence: TGTGCCAGCAGTTACTCGAGCGGATCCCGGGCTGGGGCCAACGTCCTGACTTTC. This codes for CASSYSSGSRAGANVLTF.

This clonotype was picked up a small number of times. This rearrangement joins TRBV19 to TRBJ1-1, with 7 bases lining up with TRBD1. Losses at the gene ends were 3 bases for V and 5 bases for J; bases not matched to a gene: 3. The CDR3 contains 13 residues. Per germline, CDR1 LNHDA and CDR2 SQIVND (reference sequence). In DNA form, the CDR3 reads TGTGCCAGTAGTATCTACAGGGGAACTGAAGCTTTCTTT. Residues: CASSIYRGTEAFF.

This clonotype was counted a few times. V gene TRBV7-2 combines with J gene TRBJ2-6; D is uncertain. Germline V gene data show CDR1 as SGHTA and CDR2 as FQGNSA. The germline V and J ends were trimmed by 2 bases and 0 bases, with 8 bases remaining between them. The CDR3 is 16 residues long. As DNA, the CDR3 is TGTGCCAGCAGCTTAAGAGGTCCCTCTGGGGCCAACGTCCTGACTTTC. Translation gives CASSLRGPSGANVLTF.

This clonotype was observed a few times. The chain couples TRBV27 to TRBJ2-1; 7 bases fit TRBD2. Germline values: CDR1 MNHEY, CDR2 SMNVEV (reference sequence). J was trimmed by 7 bases and V by 4 bases; bases with no gene match: 10. The CDR3 consists of 15 residues. The CDR3 coding sequence is TGTGCCAGCAGTTGGGCGTTACTAGCGAAAAATGAGCAGTTCTTC. This encodes CASSWALLAKNEQFF.

As for this clonotype: At one of its ends the junction is not consistent with the germline gene, which may arise from a read error. The chain couples TRBV29-1 to TRBJ1-4; 7 bases are shared with TRBD1. This CDR3 is built from 14 residues. Per germline, CDR1 SQVTM and CDR2 ANQGSEA. In DNA form, the CDR3 reads TGCAGCGTCTCCAGTACAGGGGAAAATGAAAAACTATTTTTT. Translation gives CSVSSTGENEKLFF. Filled out from reference TRBV29-1 and TRBJ1-4, the complete variable domain reads SAVISQKPSRDICQRGTSLTIQCQVDSQVTMMFWYRQQPGQSLTLIATANQGSEATYESGFVIDKFPISRPNLTFSTLTVSNMSPEDSSIYLCSVSSTGENEKLFFGSGTQLSVL.

A note on this clonotype: A much larger clone is a single base away; this may be a read error. The chain links TRBV11-3 to TRBJ2-1; 7 positions match TRBD1. This CDR3 contains 14 residues. CDR1 and CDR2 from the germline V gene are SGHNT and YENEEA. The CDR3 nucleotides are TGTGCCATCAGCCCCCGACAGGGACAAAATGAGCAGTTCTTC. Protein product: CAISPRQGQNEQFF.

The V call is TRBV6-2 or TRBV6-3, the J call TRBJ1-6, with D possibly matching TRBD1 (5 bases). V was cut by 7 bases and J by 6 bases, with 7 bases left in between. This CDR3 comprises 12 residues. The germline V gene encodes CDR1 MNHEY and CDR2 SVGEGT. In DNA form, the CDR3 reads TGTGCCAGCACCGACAGTAATTCACCCCTCCACTTT. It is translated as CASTDSNSPLHF.

The chain employs TRBV10-3 and TRBJ1-1, with D possibly being TRBD1 (6 bases). The CDR3 spans 13 residues. V lost 5 bases and J 11 bases, leaving 18 bases between the germline ends. The V gene's germline CDR1 is ENHRY and CDR2 SYGVKD. The CDR3 DNA is TGTGCCATCAGTCGGGACATGGAAAGGGAGGCTTTCTTT. It specifies CAISRDMEREAFF.

The rearrangement uses TRBV4-2 and TRBJ2-2; 9 bases align to TRBD1. CDR3 size: 19 residues. Germline V gene sequence: CDR1 LGHNA, CDR2 YNFKEQ. The J segment lost 3 bases and the V segment lost 1 base, leaving 12 bases of the junction unmatched. The CDR3 loop reads CASSQGTPGQGTDTGELFF. In DNA form, the CDR3 reads TGTGCCAGCAGCCAAGGCACCCCCGGACAGGGGACGGACACCGGGGAGCTGTTTTTT.

The chain carries TRBV5-1 and TRBJ2-1, with TRBD2 identical over 7 bases. V dropped 7 bases and J dropped 2; count of bases not matched to a gene: 9. Germline CDR1 reads SGHRS; CDR2 reads YFSETQ. The CDR3 contains 15 residues. The CDR3 nucleotides read TGCGCCAGCCTCCGCGGGAGCGGGGCCTACAATGAGCAGTTCTTC. It is translated as CASLRGSGAYNEQFF. Full variable domain (rest looked up from reference TRBV5-1 and TRBJ2-1): KAGVTQTPRYLIKTRGQQVTLSCSPISGHRSVSWYQQTPGQGLQFLFEYFSETQRNKGNFPGRFSGRQFSNSRSEMNVSTLELGDSALYLCASLRGSGAYNEQFFGPGTRLTVL.

Of note for this clonotype: A much larger clone differs from this one at a single base, so this may be a read error. CDR3 sequence: CSSSLGTVNSGNTIYF. The CDR3 nucleotides read TGTTCCAGCAGCCTAGGGACGGTTAACTCTGGAAACACCATATATTTT. This sequence joins TRBV7-3 and TRBJ1-3, with D maybe TRBD1 (5 bases). The CDR3 sequence is 16 residues long. Germline lookup yields CDR1 SGHTA and CDR2 FQGTGA.

The table lists this clonotype with many counts. This chain connects TRBV7-2 to TRBJ1-2; the match to TRBD1 covers 10 bases. CDR1 is SGHTA and CDR2 is FQGNSA in the germline V gene. This CDR3 is 15 amino acids long. This CDR3 reads CASSEGSGQGTGYTF. For the CDR3, the DNA is TGTGCTAGTTCCGAGGGATCGGGACAGGGGACCGGCTACACCTTC.

The chain joins TRBV7-3 to TRBJ2-2; TRBD2 is a possible D gene (5 bases). Germline CDR1 SGHTA, CDR2 FQGTGA. V dropped 11 bases and J dropped 3 bases, with 13 bases sitting between them. This CDR3 is built from 13 residues. The CDR3, as DNA: TGTGCCCTGCGGAGGCAGCACACCGGGGAGCTGTTTTTT. It translates to CALRRQHTGELFF.